One sample yielded the 31 T cell receptor beta chains listed below, sequenced in a study of cytomegalovirus exposure and HLA in healthy donors. The PCR used 60 Vbeta and 13 Jbeta primers. Assay used: immunoSEQ multiplex PCR; TCRdb lists only in-frame clones, some missing. Here the sample spans about 160,000 clones, around four fifths being singletons. The sequencing input was PBMCs. Receptors were obtained from a woman aged 25 to 45 in good health and CMV-seronegative.

Concerning this clone itself: The same CDR3 also results from other DNA sequences found in this sample. The chain combines TRBV7-2 with TRBJ1-1; possibly TRBD1 for D (6 bases). CDR1 and CDR2 from the germline V gene are SGHTA and FQGNSA. The V end lost 4 bases, the J end lost 0 bases, and 18 bases lay between the germline ends. The CDR3 is 17 residues long. The CDR3 spells CASSSGEGTYMNTEAFF. Here the CDR3 DNA reads TGTGCCAGCAGCTCGGGGGAGGGGACATACATGAACACTGAAGCTTTCTTT.

The V call is TRBV5-1, the J call TRBJ2-7; 9 positions match TRBD1. This CDR3 comprises 14 residues. The germline V gene encodes CDR1 SGHRS and CDR2 YFSETQ. J was trimmed by 4 bases and V by 3 bases; bases with no gene match: 5. CDR3 region: CASSWTGAGYEQYF. The CDR3 DNA follows: TGCGCCAGCAGCTGGACAGGGGCTGGGTACGAGCAGTACTTC.

The chain combines TRBV15 with TRBJ1-5, with D tentatively TRBD1 (5 bases). CDR3 length: 16 amino acids. CDR1 and CDR2 from the germline V gene are LNHNV and YYDKDF (reference sequence). Trimming cost V 0 bases and J 1 base, with 10 bases left between them. CDR3: CATSRDRGGSNQPQHF. The DNA for the CDR3 is TGTGCCACCAGCAGAGATCGGGGGGGAAGCAATCAGCCCCAGCATTTT.

The J gene is TRBJ1-2, the V gene TRBV19, with TRBD1 matching over 10 bases. This CDR3 is 14 amino acids long. The V segment lost 6 bases and the J segment 7 bases; nucleotides outside the gene matches: 8. The germline V gene has CDR1 LNHDA and CDR2 SQIVND (reference sequence). As DNA, the CDR3 is TGTGCCAGTAGCCCCGGGGACAGGGGAGGTGGCTACACCTTC. Protein sequence: CASSPGDRGGGYTF.

The CDR3, as DNA: TGTGCCAGCAGCTTACTAGCGGGGTACACAGATACGCAGTATTTT. As protein: CASSLLAGYTDTQYF. V usage is TRBV5-8 and J usage is TRBJ2-3; 10 positions match TRBD2. The trim removed 2 bases at V and 2 bases at J, leaving 2 bases unmatched. The CDR3 spans 15 residues. CDR1 is SGHTS and CDR2 is YDEGEE in the germline V gene.

This clone has more than one count but fewer than ten. The rearrangement joins TRBV29-1 to TRBJ2-1; 7 bases are a match to TRBD1. The V segment lost 3 bases and the J segment 2 bases; nucleotides outside the gene matches: 1. Germline CDR1 SQVTM, CDR2 ANQGSEA. The CDR3 contains 13 residues. The CDR3 here is CSVDRGTYNEQFF. The CDR3 coding sequence is TGCAGCGTTGACAGGGGGACCTACAATGAGCAGTTCTTC.

The V call is TRBV5-1, the J call TRBJ2-5, with 8 positions matching TRBD2. The CDR3 length is 18 residues. CDR1 and CDR2 (germline): SGHRS, YFSETQ. The CDR3 sequence is CAVRENPSGYLGQETQYF. CDR3 coding DNA: TGCGCTGTTCGTGAAAACCCTAGCGGGTACTTGGGCCAAGAGACCCAGTACTTC.

This clone was observed a handful of times. This sample includes further DNA sequences coding for the same CDR3. The chain employs TRBV5-1 and TRBJ1-1; D remains ambiguous. The germline V and J ends were trimmed by 1 base and 1 base, with 8 bases remaining between them. The CDR3 length is 14 residues. The V gene's germline CDR1 is SGHRS and CDR2 YFSETQ. CDR3 residues: CASSLSQPNTEAFF. Here the CDR3 DNA reads TGCGCCAGCAGCTTGTCACAGCCGAACACTGAAGCTTTCTTT.

A remark on this clone: The CDR3 carries no conserved terminal phenylalanine or tryptophan, so it likely arises from a read error. The chain combines TRBV5-1 with TRBJ2-7; D may be TRBD2 (5 bases). V was clipped by 1 base and J by 2 bases, with 10 bases between them. The V gene's germline CDR1 is SGHRS and CDR2 YFSETQ. The CDR3 consists of 14 residues. CDR3 protein: CASSLTVRAYEQYL. DNA of the CDR3: TGCGCCAGCAGCTTGACAGTGAGGGCCTACGAGCAGTACCTC.

The chain links TRBV30 to TRBJ1-3, with TRBD1 identical over 7 bases. Germline CDR1 is GTSNPN and CDR2 is SVGIG (reference sequence). The junction had 6 bases not matched to a gene; V was cut back by 4 bases and J by 0 bases. The CDR3 has 15 residues. CDR3 bases: TGTGCCTGGAACAGGGGCTCCAGCTCTGGAAACACCATATATTTT. It codes for CAWNRGSSSGNTIYF.

J is TRBJ1-2 and V is TRBV10-3, with 9 nucleotides matching TRBD1. Per the germline V gene, CDR1 is ENHRY and CDR2 is SYGVKD. V shed 3 bases and J 4 bases; nucleotides not matched to a gene: 9. The CDR3 covers 16 residues. In DNA form, the CDR3 reads TGTGCCATCAGTGACGATGAGACAGGGGGGGTCTATGGCTACACCTTC. Encoded protein: CAISDDETGGVYGYTF.

This sequence joins TRBV10-3 and TRBJ1-1; tentative D call: TRBD1 (5 bases). CDR3 size: 13 residues. Germline V gene sequence: CDR1 ENHRY, CDR2 SYGVKD. The V end was cut by 6 bases, the J end by 1 base, with 9 bases between. DNA of the CDR3: TGTGCCATCAGCCGACAGACGAACACTGAAGCTTTCTTT. Translating gives CAISRQTNTEAFF.

The chain combines TRBV4-2 with TRBJ2-7, with D tentatively TRBD2 (6 bases). CDR3 length: 17 amino acids. Germline V lookup: CDR1 LGHNA, CDR2 YNFKEQ. Trimming pared 0 bases from V and 2 bases from J, leaving 17 bases between. CDR3 sequence reads: CASSQESDGTPPYEQYF. In nucleotides, the CDR3 is TGTGCCAGCAGCCAAGAGTCTGACGGGACTCCCCCCTACGAGCAGTACTTC.

V gene TRBV5-1 combines with J gene TRBJ2-1; TRBD1 aligns across 12 bases. The germline V gene encodes CDR1 SGHRS and CDR2 YFSETQ. The CDR3 is 15 amino acids. The V and J ends lost 4 bases and 5 bases, in that order; junction bases with no gene match: 4. The CDR3 reads CASSVGTGGHNEQFF. The CDR3 DNA is TGCGCCAGCAGCGTCGGGACAGGGGGCCACAATGAGCAGTTCTTC.

The chain recombines TRBV11-3 with TRBJ2-5, with 7 bases aligning to TRBD2. The end of the DNA fits TRBJ2-7 better, so the J call may be wrong. The CDR3 is 13 residues long. Germline V gene lookup returns CDR1 SGHNT and CDR2 YENEEA. CDR3 DNA: TGTGCCAGCAGCCTGAGCGGGGACTACGAGCAGTACTTC. This translates into CASSLSGDYEQYF.

A few counts support this clone. The chain combines TRBV7-8 with TRBJ2-7; weak D call: TRBD2 (6 bases). The CDR3 consists of 15 residues. Trimming removed 5 bases from V and 0 bases from J, with 14 bases in between. Germline CDR1 is SGHVS and CDR2 is FQNEAQ. The CDR3: CASSTTGGNSYEQYF. In DNA, the CDR3 is TGTGCCAGCAGCACGACCGGGGGAAACTCCTACGAGCAGTACTTC.

This chain connects TRBV5-1 to TRBJ1-1, with TRBD1 matching over 12 bases. This CDR3 is built from 14 residues. J was trimmed by 7 bases and V by 4 bases; bases with no gene match: 5. CDR1 SGHRS and CDR2 YFSETQ come from the germline V gene. CDR3 amino acids: CASSGGQGAGEAFF. CDR3 nucleotide sequence: TGCGCCAGCAGCGGGGGACAGGGGGCGGGTGAAGCTTTCTTT.

The CDR3 reads CASSVGGSQSSGNTIYF. DNA for the CDR3: TGTGCCAGCAGCGTAGGCGGGAGTCAGAGCTCTGGAAACACCATATATTTT. This rearrangement joins TRBV9 to TRBJ1-3; D remains unclear. The CDR3 runs to 17 residues. CDR1 SGDLS and CDR2 YYNGEE come from the germline V gene. The V and J ends lost 0 bases and 0 bases respectively, with 13 bases between them.

The chain carries TRBV7-2 and TRBJ2-5; 8 bases map to TRBD2. V dropped 6 bases and J dropped 2; count of bases not matched to a gene: 11. Per the germline V gene, CDR1 is SGHTA and CDR2 is FQGNSA. This CDR3 contains 16 residues. The CDR3 is CASRPGLAPGQETQYF. For the CDR3, the DNA is TGTGCCAGCAGACCCGGACTAGCACCCGGTCAAGAGACCCAGTACTTC.

The CDR3 DNA reads as TGTGCCAGCATGGCAGGGGGAGCAAGTAATCAGCCCCAGCATTTT. It yields the protein CASMAGGASNQPQHF. This chain joins TRBV6-1 and TRBJ1-5, with 7 bases that match TRBD1. With 7 bases clipped from V and 4 bases from J, the junction kept 10 bases outside the gene matches. The V gene's germline CDR1 is MNHNS and CDR2 SASEGT. The CDR3 is 15 amino acids.

The genes are TRBV6-5 and TRBJ1-1, with D hard to call. This CDR3 has 14 residues. The germline V gene encodes CDR1 MNHEY and CDR2 SVGAGI. V was trimmed by 6 bases and J by 5 bases, leaving 16 bases between them. CDR3 sequence (DNA): TGTGCCAGCAGACCTTCAGAGGGTTGGACTGAAGCTTTCTTT. As protein: CASRPSEGWTEAFF.

Of note for this clone: Other DNA sequences in this specimen translate into the identical CDR3. The chain employs TRBV28 and TRBJ1-2, with TRBD1 as a possible D gene (6 bases). V dropped 4 bases and J dropped 2 bases, with 8 bases sitting between them. The CDR3 contains 13 residues. In germline, CDR1 is MDHEN, CDR2 SYDVKM. The CDR3 nucleotides read TGTGCCAGCAGTTCTCAGGGGAACTATGGCTACACCTTC. The encoded protein is CASSSQGNYGYTF.

The chain uses TRBV29-1 and TRBJ2-3, with 7 bases fitting TRBD2. CDR1 is SQVTM, CDR2 ANQGSEA, per germline. V was pared by 4 bases and J by 2 bases, with 9 bases of the junction left unmatched. This CDR3 is built from 15 residues. The CDR3 reads CSVALGSGDTDTQYF. The DNA of the CDR3 is TGCAGCGTTGCCCTCGGGAGCGGGGACACAGATACGCAGTATTTT.

The V call is TRBV2, the J call TRBJ2-6; D uncertain. CDR1 is SNHLY and CDR2 is FYNNEI in the germline V gene. V dropped 2 bases and J dropped 1 base, with 6 bases sitting between them. The length of the CDR3 is 15 residues. The DNA of the CDR3 is TGTGCCAGCAGTGAACTCGGGTCTGGGGCCAACGTCCTGACTTTC. Protein: CASSELGSGANVLTF.

J is TRBJ2-7 and V is TRBV5-4; 9 bases agree with TRBD2. With V trimmed by 0 bases and J by 5 bases, 6 bases remained unmatched. CDR3 length equals 15 residues. CDR1 is SGHNT and CDR2 is YYREEE in the germline V gene (reference sequence). DNA for the CDR3: TGTGCCAGCAGCTTGGGGCAGCGGGGGGACCACGAGCAGTACTTC. Encoded protein: CASSLGQRGDHEQYF.

The J gene is TRBJ2-1, the V gene TRBV6-5; D is perhaps TRBD1 (5 bases). V dropped 2 bases and J dropped 7 bases, with 12 bases sitting between them. Germline lookup yields CDR1 MNHEY and CDR2 SVGAGI. The CDR3 covers 14 residues. The CDR3 loop reads CASSYVQGGNEQFF. CDR3 DNA: TGTGCCAGCAGTTACGTTCAGGGTGGGAATGAGCAGTTCTTC.

The genes are TRBV5-1 and TRBJ2-3; weak D call: TRBD1 (5 bases). Trimming shortened V by 2 bases and J by 0 bases, and 10 bases separated the two germline ends. CDR1 is SGHRS and CDR2 is YFSETQ in the germline V gene. This CDR3 is built from 15 residues. CDR3 sequence (DNA): TGCGCCAGCAGCTTAGACAGTGCTAGCACAGATACGCAGTATTTT. Its protein is CASSLDSASTDTQYF.

The V and J genes are TRBV11-2 and TRBJ2-7; 7 bases are shared with TRBD1. The germline V gene encodes CDR1 SGHAT and CDR2 FQNNGV. The CDR3 has 12 amino acids. Germline trimming cut 4 bases from V and 6 bases from J; bases unmatched to any gene: 3. The CDR3 reads CASSSDRAEQYF. The CDR3 nucleotides read TGTGCCAGCAGCTCCGACAGGGCCGAGCAGTACTTC.

This chain connects TRBV7-2 to TRBJ2-1; 13 bases match TRBD2. The trim removed 0 bases at V and 7 bases at J, leaving 3 bases unmatched. CDR1 SGHTA and CDR2 FQGNSA come from the germline V gene. This CDR3 has 16 residues. In nucleotides, the CDR3 is TGTGCCAGCAGCTTAGCTCGGGGACTAGCGGGGAATGAGCAGTTCTTC. It translates to CASSLARGLAGNEQFF.

This clone was observed a single time. The chain recombines TRBV13 with TRBJ1-6; D is possibly TRBD1 (5 bases). The V gene's germline CDR1 is PRHDT and CDR2 FYEKMQ (reference sequence). The V gene lost 3 bases and the J gene lost 8 bases, with 14 bases spanning the gap. The length of the CDR3 is 15 residues. CDR3 residues: CASSLGTYADSPLHF. CDR3 DNA sequence: TGTGCCAGCAGCTTGGGGACTTATGCGGATTCACCCCTCCACTTT.

The CDR3 DNA sequence: TGCGCCAGCAGCTTACAGGGATTGGACACCGGGGAGCTGTTTTTT. Protein: CASSLQGLDTGELFF. The rearrangement joins TRBV5-1 to TRBJ2-2, with D perhaps TRBD1 (6 bases). CDR3 length equals 15 residues. CDR1 is SGHRS and CDR2 is YFSETQ in the germline V gene. Trimming shortened V by 2 bases and J by 3 bases, and 11 bases separated the two germline ends.